The clone carrying this T cell receptor beta chain was counted only a few times. The ends lost 4 bases at V and 7 bases at J; junction bases unmatched: 3. Germline CDR1 SGHTA, CDR2 FQGNSA. The CDR3 loop spans 14 amino acids. The source of the sample is a study of naive and memory T cell subsets. Both TRBC1 and TRBC2 were covered by a beta constant-region primer of two equimolar oligonucleotides. The ligated cDNA underwent four PCR rounds using SP2 and nested alpha and beta constant-region primers. TCRdb independently ran MiXCR on the UMI-ligation and nested PCR reads; one entry per CDR3 protein. The table includes 70,000 to 95,000 distinct CDR3 sequences, about 6.5% detected once.

The TCR comes from a human donor in good health. The sequencing input was central memory CD4+ T cells from blood. This sequence joins TRBV7-2 and TRBJ1-4, with 10 bases aligning to TRBD1. The CDR3 nucleotides read TGTGCCAGCAGCTCGGACAGGGGGGGTGAAAAACTGTTTTTT. As protein: CASSSDRGGEKLFF.